This TCR beta chain is drawn from a study of CD8 T cells in ankylosing spondylitis. As the method for making TCR beta libraries, quantitative 5'-RACE with molecular barcodes was used. TCRdb used MiXCR to reprocess the 5' RACE reads, holding one entry per CDR3 protein. Of under 300,000 distinct CDR3 sequences detected, 18% appear once; the ten largest clones hold under 40%. Study-level results: Several highly homologous variants formed a TCR beta motif that appeared characteristic of ankylosing spondylitis blood. Earlier authors reported some of these motif variants in reactive arthritis synovial fluid and blood. Reports say disease-linked clones showed up significantly more in matched ankylosing spondylitis synovial fluid.

A note on this clonotype: The antigen remains unidentified.

V was trimmed by 6 bases and J by 7 bases, leaving 26 bases between them. The germline V gene encodes CDR1 SGHDT and CDR2 YYEEEE. This CDR3 contains 17 residues. The receptor was derived from a male donor with ankylosing spondylitis or in good health (not recorded which). This sequence joins TRBV5-6 and TRBJ2-1; TRBD2 is a possible D gene (6 bases). The sample comprised blood, either unsorted or a sorted T cell fraction (not recorded which). Here the CDR3 reads CASTAGRQVLLGNEQFF. The CDR3 DNA reads as TGTGCCAGCACTGCGGGACGGCAAGTCCTCCTGGGGAATGAGCAGTTCTTC.